The present T cell receptor beta chain was sequenced within a study of cytomegalovirus exposure and HLA in healthy donors. Both 60 Vbeta primers and 13 Jbeta primers went into the PCR. TCRdb's copy holds only in-frame clones and misses some; the assay was immunoSEQ multiplex PCR. The listing records about 200,000 clones. This CDR3 spans 16 amino acids. V lost 1 base and J lost 1; bases outside the gene matches: 3. Germline-derived CDR1 and CDR2 are SGHRS and YFSETQ. The chain has TRBV5-1 and TRBJ2-3, with 10 bases lining up with TRBD2. Material for sequencing was PBMCs. This TCR came from a boy between 10 and 17 years old in good health and CMV-seronegative. In DNA, the CDR3 is TGCGCCAGCAGCTTGCCCACTAGCGGGGGCACAGATACGCAGTATTTT. It specifies CASSLPTSGGTDTQYF.